This T cell receptor (beta chain) was recorded in a study of blood T cell repertoires in COVID-19. Study as a whole: Acute and convalescent COVID-19 specimens originated in the United States, Italy and Spain. In each case, the material was cDNA or gDNA derived from T cells, B-cell-depleted T cells, or PBMCs.

Using immunoSEQ multiplex PCR, the repertoire was profiled, and TCRdb retains in-frame clones only, with some absent. The data hold 100,000 to 150,000 clones, with around 89% observed a single time. V was pared by 6 bases and J by 0 bases, with 18 bases between. This CDR3 is 16 amino acids long. Germline CDR1 is SGHNT and CDR2 is YYREEE (reference sequence). The sample consisted of peripheral blood. The chain recombines TRBV5-4 with TRBJ1-1, with D perhaps TRBD1 (5 bases). This sequence was found in a man aged 55 to 70 with COVID-19, enrolled during active disease. The CDR3 is CASKLGGQFMNTEAFF. Here the CDR3 DNA reads TGTGCCAGCAAGTTAGGCGGACAATTTATGAACACTGAAGCTTTCTTT.